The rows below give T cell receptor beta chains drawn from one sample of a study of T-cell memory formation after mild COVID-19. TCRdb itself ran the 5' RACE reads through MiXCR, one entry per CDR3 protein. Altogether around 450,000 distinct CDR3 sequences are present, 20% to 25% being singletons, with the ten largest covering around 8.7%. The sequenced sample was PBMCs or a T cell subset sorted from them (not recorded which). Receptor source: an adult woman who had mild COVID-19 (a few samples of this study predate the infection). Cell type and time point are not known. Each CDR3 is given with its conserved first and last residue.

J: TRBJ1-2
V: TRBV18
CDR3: CASSPGQGAPAEYGYTF

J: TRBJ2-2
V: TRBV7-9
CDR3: CASRHTEGTPTNTGELFF

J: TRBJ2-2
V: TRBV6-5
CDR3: CASSYSTPANEELFF

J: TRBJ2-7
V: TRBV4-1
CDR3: CASSRLAGDYEQYF

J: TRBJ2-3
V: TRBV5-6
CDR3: CASSFPAGGPDTQYF

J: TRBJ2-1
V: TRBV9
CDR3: CASSVGGRGVDEQFF

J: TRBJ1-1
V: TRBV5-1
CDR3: CASSMTSQNTEAFF

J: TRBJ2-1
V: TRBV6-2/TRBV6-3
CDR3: CASMTRLGNEQFF

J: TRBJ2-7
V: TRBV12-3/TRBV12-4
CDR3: CASSSAREKGYEQYF

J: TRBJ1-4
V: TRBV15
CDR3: CATSRDWLAGRGKLFF

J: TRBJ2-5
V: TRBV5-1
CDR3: CASSTGGADQETQYF

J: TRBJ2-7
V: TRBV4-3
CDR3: CASSQDRVTGEQYF

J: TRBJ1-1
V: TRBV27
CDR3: CASSFWQGGMNTEAFF

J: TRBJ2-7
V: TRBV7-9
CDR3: CASSRTDYEQYF

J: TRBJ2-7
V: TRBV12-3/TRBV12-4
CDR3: CASGYAGGYEQYF

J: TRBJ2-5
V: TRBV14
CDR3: CASSQGTAEDTQYF

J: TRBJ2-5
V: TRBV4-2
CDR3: CASSQTTGPPDPQYF

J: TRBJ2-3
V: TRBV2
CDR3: CASRALGTSGRTQYF

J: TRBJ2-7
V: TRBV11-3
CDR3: CASSLAGSNYEQYF

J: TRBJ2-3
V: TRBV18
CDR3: CASSPPDSRLARTDTQYF

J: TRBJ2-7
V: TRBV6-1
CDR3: CASAAGTGGSYEQYF

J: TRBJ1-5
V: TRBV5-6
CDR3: CASSRYSNQPQHF